This TCR beta chain was sequenced during a study of long-term antiretroviral therapy in people with HIV. In the study overall: Specimens dating back about a decade before the 2015 immediate-ART recommendation are the oldest included. Study outcomes and limitations: Older ART regimens were possibly in use when the blood was collected between about 2003 and 2018. Repertoire dominance by clones expanded before ART was seen at all time points.

V was cut by 6 bases and J by 4 bases, with 12 bases left in between. The CDR3 consists of 14 residues. Germline values: CDR1 MNHNS, CDR2 SASEGT. As to this clone: Its antigen is not identified.

Runs used v3.0 of the immunoSEQ assay and were done at survey level. Measured with immunoSEQ multiplex PCR; TCRdb has only the in-frame clones, and not every one. The profile shows over 25,000 clones, around 84% of them singletons. Each participant with HIV received care in the United States. The source material was unsorted PBMCs, sampled 0.8 years after starting antiretroviral therapy. V gene TRBV6-1 combines with J gene TRBJ2-2; D possibly uses TRBD1 or TRBD2 (5 bases each). The clonotype comes from a woman in her thirties with HIV. The CDR3 loop reads CASSQGPLTGELFF. The CDR3 coding sequence is TGTGCCAGCAGCCAGGGACCGCTCACCGGGGAGCTGTTTTTT.